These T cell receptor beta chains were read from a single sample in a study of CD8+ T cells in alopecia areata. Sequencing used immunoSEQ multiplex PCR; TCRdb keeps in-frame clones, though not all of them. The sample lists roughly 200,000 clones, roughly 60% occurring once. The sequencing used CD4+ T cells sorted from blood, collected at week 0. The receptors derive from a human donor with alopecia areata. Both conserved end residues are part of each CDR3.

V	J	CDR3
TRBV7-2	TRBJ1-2	CASSFRDRRDGYTF
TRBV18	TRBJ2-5	CASSPLGTAQETQYF
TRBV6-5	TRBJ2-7	CASSYRQGTYEQYF
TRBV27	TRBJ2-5	CASSQTDPGTQYF
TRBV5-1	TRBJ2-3	CASSLDGQGPDTQYF
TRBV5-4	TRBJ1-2	CASSPKMEGSGYTF
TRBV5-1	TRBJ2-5	CASSQMGETQYF
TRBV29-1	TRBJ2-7	CSVAQDRGTIEQYF
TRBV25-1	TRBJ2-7	CASSETQGDRASYEQYF
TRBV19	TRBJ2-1	CASSIPSQAEQFF
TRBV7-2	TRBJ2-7	CASSRTGQGTEQYF
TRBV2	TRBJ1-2	CASTENSNYGYTF
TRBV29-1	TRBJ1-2	CSGGTGGHNGYTF
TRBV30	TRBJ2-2	CAWSPQGPGELFF
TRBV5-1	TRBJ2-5	CASSPRDGAETQYF
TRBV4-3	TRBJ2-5	CASSQDGQGWETQYF
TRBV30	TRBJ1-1	CAWSRENAEAFF
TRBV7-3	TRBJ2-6	CASRAYAGANVLTF
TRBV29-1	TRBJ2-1	CSGKTSGVPYNEQFF
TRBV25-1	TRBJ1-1	CASGRANTEAFF
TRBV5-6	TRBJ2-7	CASTPSRTSEQYF
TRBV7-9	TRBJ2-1	CASSLDGGSYNEQFF
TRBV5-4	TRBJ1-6	CASSILTRDVNSPLHF
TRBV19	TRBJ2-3	CASSGGRGDTQYF
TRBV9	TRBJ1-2	CASSARDREHGYTF
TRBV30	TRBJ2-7	CAWSPGTVAQYF
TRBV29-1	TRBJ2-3	CSVEEFGTDTQYF
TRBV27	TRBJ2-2	CASSLVQANTGELFF
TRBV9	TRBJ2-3	CASSVGLAGTDTQYF
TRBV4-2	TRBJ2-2	CASSQDGTGGLTGELFF